This T cell receptor (beta chain) was recovered during a study of blood T cell repertoires in COVID-19. The wider study: Researchers got acute and convalescent COVID-19 samples from the United States, Italy and Spain.

V shed 2 bases, J shed 6 bases, and the junction held 5 bases outside the gene matches. Germline CDR1 reads SGHDT; CDR2 reads YYEEEE. This CDR3 comprises 15 residues. This table comes from immunoSEQ multiplex PCR, and its TCRdb copy is limited to in-frame clones, with some not included. The sample records about 85,000 clones, roughly 87% being singletons. This clonotype originated in a man between 60 and 75 years old with acute or convalescent COVID-19. The chain couples TRBV5-6 to TRBJ1-5; 10 nucleotides align to TRBD1. Sequencing was performed on peripheral blood. CDR3 bases: TGTGCCAGCAGCTTCGGGACAGGGGCTCTTCAGCCCCAGCATTTT. Amino acids: CASSFGTGALQPQHF.